The 7 T cell receptor beta chains listed next were all sequenced from one sample in a study of OX40 agonist ivuxolimab in advanced cancers. This table comes from immunoSEQ multiplex PCR, and its TCRdb copy is limited to in-frame clones, with some not included. The data show 30,000 to 40,000 clones, about 83% seen once. The specimen was CD4+ or CD8+ T cells sorted from blood, collected in a trial of the OX40 agonist ivuxolimab. All receptors come from an adult with an advanced solid tumor such as melanoma, head and neck, liver or kidney cancer.

The rearrangement joins TRBV5-4 to TRBJ1-2; no firm D call. CDR1 SGHNT and CDR2 YYREEE come from the germline V gene (reference sequence). The length of the CDR3 is 14 residues. V was trimmed by 6 bases and J by 5 bases, leaving 17 bases between them. CDR3 coding DNA: TGTGCCAGCACCACCGTCTCCCGAGGGTATGGCTACACCTTC. This sequence encodes CASTTVSRGYGYTF.

This chain connects TRBV5-6 to TRBJ1-2; possible D gene TRBD1, 5 bases. Germline V gene data show CDR1 as SGHDT and CDR2 as YYEEEE. CDR3 size: 13 residues. With 0 bases removed from V and 3 bases from J, the gap between germline ends came to 6 bases. The CDR3 DNA sequence: TGTGCCAGCAGCTTGGGAGGGGACTATGGCTACACCTTC. Encoded protein: CASSLGGDYGYTF.

This chain connects TRBV28 to TRBJ1-5, with D perhaps matching TRBD1 (5 bases). The V and J ends lost 6 bases and 7 bases respectively, with 22 bases between them. The CDR3 is 16 residues long. Germline CDR1 MDHEN, CDR2 SYDVKM. CDR3 DNA sequence: TGTGCCAGCAGAAGTTCGGTTGGCCTGAGGGACCAGCCCCAGCATTTT. It yields the protein CASRSSVGLRDQPQHF. The full variable domain, its missing parts supplied by reference TRBV28 and TRBJ1-5, is DVKVTQSSRYLVKRTGEKVFLECVQDMDHENMFWYRQDPGLGLRLIYFSYDVKMKEKGDIPEGYSVSREKKERFSLILESASTNQTSMYLCASRSSVGLRDQPQHFGDGTRLSIL.

This chain joins TRBV5-1 and TRBJ2-5, with D hard to call. This CDR3 comprises 13 residues. Trimming took off 0 bases at V and 4 bases at J, with 7 bases between the two ends. Germline CDR1 SGHRS, CDR2 YFSETQ. The CDR3 reads CASSLVVGETQYF. In nucleotides, the CDR3 is TGCGCCAGCAGCTTGGTGGTCGGAGAGACCCAGTACTTC.

The chain recombines TRBV28 with TRBJ1-2, with D maybe TRBD1 (5 bases). The V gene lost 2 bases and the J gene lost 8 bases, with 15 bases spanning the gap. The V gene's germline CDR1 is MDHEN and CDR2 SYDVKM. CDR3 size: 14 residues. The CDR3 region is CASSLTIRAGGYTF. The CDR3 nucleotides are TGTGCCAGCAGTTTAACGATCAGGGCGGGGGGCTACACCTTC.

This clone was picked up a small number of times. The CDR3 DNA reads as TGTGCCAGCTCACCAGGGTGGAATAGGGAGGGCCGGGGGAGCTACGAGCAGTACTTC. Protein product: CASSPGWNREGRGSYEQYF. The chain carries TRBV18 and TRBJ2-7; 7 bases map to TRBD2. Trimming took 2 bases from V and 3 from J; bases not matched to a gene: 19. This CDR3 comprises 19 residues. From germline, CDR1 is KGHSH and CDR2 LQKENI.

This chain uses TRBV14 with TRBJ2-3; 13 nucleotides match TRBD2. CDR1 SGHDN and CDR2 FVKESK come from the germline V gene. The CDR3 covers 16 residues. The V and J ends lost 5 bases and 9 bases, in that order; junction bases with no gene match: 11. The CDR3 DNA reads TGTGCCAGCAGCACTAGGACTAGCGGGGGCCAGGGAACGCAGTATTTT. Translation gives CASSTRTSGGQGTQYF.